The 21 T cell receptor beta chains given below trace back to one sample, sequenced in a study of blood T cell repertoires in COVID-19. Method: immunoSEQ multiplex PCR; TCRdb's copy keeps in-frame clones and lacks some. The data contain 300,000 to 350,000 clones, around 85% of them singletons. Sequenced input: PBMCs or T cells enriched from blood (not recorded which). Receptor source: a woman aged 40 to 50 with acute COVID-19.

This clone has only one observation. The chain couples TRBV7-9 to TRBJ1-1; TRBD1 might be the D (5 bases). CDR1 and CDR2 from the germline V gene are SEHNR and FQNEAQ (reference sequence). CDR3 length equals 13 residues. Trimming cost V 5 bases and J 6 bases, with 13 bases left between them. CDR3 DNA sequence: TGTGCCAGCAGCGTTACAGGTTCCCCTGAAGCTTTCTTT. Translated: CASSVTGSPEAFF.

The J gene is TRBJ1-5, the V gene TRBV5-4; no clear D gene. Germline V CDR1 and CDR2: SGHNT, YYREEE (reference sequence). Trimming stripped 1 base from V and 2 bases from J, with 10 bases between. The length of the CDR3 is 15 residues. The CDR3 sequence: CASSLSPGGNQPQHF. In DNA form, the CDR3 reads TGTGCCAGCAGCTTGAGTCCGGGAGGCAATCAGCCCCAGCATTTT.

About this clone itself: A read error may account for a junction end that differs from germline. V usage is TRBV28 and J usage is TRBJ2-5; 7 positions match TRBD2. Per germline, CDR1 MDHEN and CDR2 SYDVKM. The CDR3 has 15 amino acids. Here the CDR3 DNA reads TGTGCCAGTAGTTTATGGGGGGGTCTCAGGGAGACCCAGTACTTC. Its translation: CASSLWGGLRETQYF. Based on the CDR3 plus reference TRBV28 and TRBJ2-5, the full variable domain is DVKVTQSSRYLVKRTGEKVFLECVQDMDHENMFWYRQDPGLGLRLIYFSYDVKMKEKGDIPEGYSVSREKKERFSLILESASTNQTSMYLCASSLWGGLRETQYFGPGTRLLVL.

This clone showed up just once. The V and J genes are TRBV3-1 (or the pseudogene TRBV3-2) and TRBJ1-1; a weak D match, TRBD1 (5 bases). The germline V and J ends were trimmed by 4 bases and 0 bases, with 12 bases remaining between them. This CDR3 is 15 amino acids long. Germline CDR1 and CDR2: LGHDT and YNNKEL (reference sequence). The CDR3 DNA follows: TGTGCCAGCAGCCCTACAGACAGTTTGAACACTGAAGCTTTCTTT. This codes for CASSPTDSLNTEAFF.

This sequence joins TRBV7-2 and TRBJ2-1; possibly TRBD1 for D (6 bases). The CDR3 extends over 16 amino acids. The germline V gene has CDR1 SGHTA and CDR2 FQGNSA. The V gene lost 2 bases and the J gene lost 6 bases, with 17 bases spanning the gap. The CDR3 sequence is CASSLTGTYRANEQFF. The CDR3 DNA sequence: TGTGCCAGCAGCTTAACCGGGACCTACAGGGCCAATGAGCAGTTCTTC.

This chain uses TRBV28 with TRBJ2-1, with 13 bases fitting TRBD2. Germline CDR1 is MDHEN and CDR2 is SYDVKM. CDR3 length: 18 residues. V shed 2 bases, J shed 9 bases, and the junction held 13 bases outside the gene matches. The CDR3 here is CASSLPRWTSGRVAEQFF. CDR3 coding DNA: TGTGCCAGCAGTTTACCCCGATGGACTAGCGGGAGAGTCGCTGAGCAGTTCTTC.

Regarding this clone: It may be a read error: a sequence one base away is much more abundant. The CDR3 is CASSPWTSEDEQYF. The CDR3 nucleotides read TGTGCCAGCAGCCCCTGGACTAGCGAGGACGAGCAGTACTTC. This sequence joins TRBV3-1 (or the pseudogene TRBV3-2) and TRBJ2-7, with 9 bases lining up with TRBD2. V shed 4 bases and J 5 bases; nucleotides not matched to a gene: 6. Germline assignment: CDR1 LGHDT and CDR2 YNNKEL (reference sequence). The CDR3 covers 14 residues.

The chain employs TRBV28 and TRBJ2-7; maybe TRBD1 (6 bases). Trimming removed 7 bases from V and 3 bases from J, with 16 bases in between. Per the germline V gene, CDR1 is MDHEN and CDR2 is SYDVKM. The CDR3 is 14 amino acids. CDR3: CASTPPDRIYEQYF. CDR3 sequence (DNA): TGTGCCAGCACCCCTCCGGACAGAATCTACGAGCAGTACTTC.

The table lists this clone with a few counts. This sample also contains other DNA sequences that code for the same CDR3. This chain links TRBV19 with TRBJ1-1; the D is unclear. CDR3 length equals 13 residues. Germline V gene lookup returns CDR1 LNHDA and CDR2 SQIVND (reference sequence). V lost 4 bases to trimming and J lost 0 bases, with 6 bases between them. CDR3 DNA sequence: TGTGCCAGTAGTAGCCAGGTGAACACTGAAGCTTTCTTT. Residues: CASSSQVNTEAFF.

The chain uses TRBV6-5 and TRBJ1-1; D might be TRBD1 (5 bases). V was pared by 2 bases and J by 5 bases, with 9 bases between. CDR1 and CDR2 from the germline V gene are MNHEY and SVGAGI. There are 13 residues in the CDR3. CDR3 residues: CASSYTRQTEAFF. The CDR3 DNA reads TGTGCCAGCAGTTACACGCGACAGACTGAAGCTTTCTTT.

The chain recombines TRBV28 with TRBJ2-2; TRBD1 matches at 8 bases. Germline V gives CDR1 MDHEN, CDR2 SYDVKM. The J segment lost 1 base and the V segment lost 7 bases, leaving 8 bases of the junction unmatched. The length of the CDR3 is 16 residues. The CDR3 is CASTWTGTGNTGELFF. The CDR3 DNA sequence: TGTGCCAGCACCTGGACCGGGACAGGGAACACCGGGGAGCTGTTTTTT.

V gene TRBV27 combines with J gene TRBJ1-2; no firm D call. The CDR3 is 17 amino acids. V lost 1 base, J lost 8 bases, and 23 bases lay in between. Germline assignment: CDR1 MNHEY and CDR2 SMNVEV (reference sequence). The CDR3 nucleotides are TGTGCCAGCAGTTTATTCCTCACTCCCGGGAGCTCGGGGGGCTACACCTTC. It is translated as CASSLFLTPGSSGGYTF.

The chain carries TRBV7-3 and TRBJ2-3, with 10 bases aligning to TRBD1. Trimming removed 3 bases from V and 6 bases from J; junction bases left unmatched: 6. The CDR3 runs to 15 residues. Germline values: CDR1 SGHTA, CDR2 FQGTGA. CDR3 coding DNA: TGTGCCAGCAGCTTGGGACAGGGGCTTTGGGATACGCAGTATTTT. Translated, it gives CASSLGQGLWDTQYF.

The CDR3 region has the DNA TGTGCCAGCAGCTTGTTAGCGGGAGGGCCCTACGAGCAGTACTTC. It codes for CASSLLAGGPYEQYF. The chain carries TRBV5-6 and TRBJ2-7, with TRBD2 matching over 11 bases. Germline V CDR1 and CDR2: SGHDT, YYEEEE. V shed 1 base and J 2 bases; nucleotides not matched to a gene: 2. The CDR3 spans 15 residues.

V gene TRBV6-5 combines with J gene TRBJ1-2; 11 positions match TRBD1. After removal of 8 bases from V and 3 bases from J, the junction contained 8 bases not matched to a gene. Per germline, CDR1 MNHEY and CDR2 SVGAGI. The CDR3 spans 15 residues. CDR3 bases: TGTGCCAGCGGACAGGGGGCTAAAAGGGACTATGGCTACACCTTC. Protein sequence: CASGQGAKRDYGYTF.

The CDR3 region is CASSVQGRDTEAFF. CDR3 sequence (DNA): TGCGCCAGCAGCGTCCAGGGTAGGGACACTGAAGCTTTCTTT. The rearrangement joins TRBV5-1 to TRBJ1-1, with D perhaps matching TRBD1 (5 bases). Trimming cost V 4 bases and J 3 bases, with 13 bases left between them. Germline V gives CDR1 SGHRS, CDR2 YFSETQ. The length of the CDR3 is 14 residues.

The chain joins TRBV4-1 to TRBJ1-2; tentative D call: TRBD1 (5 bases). Trimming shortened V by 3 bases and J by 6 bases, and 23 bases separated the two germline ends. The CDR3 spans 17 residues. Germline V CDR1 and CDR2: MGHRA, YSYEKL. CDR3 region: CASSQPTASPREHGYTF. For the CDR3, the DNA is TGCGCCAGCAGCCAGCCCACCGCCTCTCCCAGGGAACATGGCTACACCTTC.

The chain carries TRBV5-4 and TRBJ2-5, with D perhaps matching TRBD2 (5 bases). This CDR3 has 14 amino acids. Looked up from germline, CDR1 is SGHNT and CDR2 is YYREEE (reference sequence). Trimming cost V 4 bases and J 7 bases, with 17 bases left between them. The CDR3 region is CASSQEAAPWTQYF. The CDR3 region has the DNA TGTGCCAGCAGCCAGGAGGCTGCCCCATGGACCCAGTACTTC.

The chain joins TRBV5-1 to TRBJ1-1, with 9 bases lining up with TRBD1. CDR3 length equals 14 residues. Germline CDR1 is SGHRS and CDR2 is YFSETQ. The trim removed 5 bases at V and 4 bases at J, leaving 6 bases unmatched. Written as DNA, the CDR3 is TGCGCCAGCAGGAGACAGGGGGTAGGCACTGAAGCTTTCTTT. This encodes CASRRQGVGTEAFF.

The chain employs TRBV4-3 and TRBJ1-4; possibly TRBD1 for D (6 bases). Trimming took off 0 bases at V and 0 bases at J, with 14 bases between the two ends. The germline CDR1 and CDR2 sequences are LGHNA and YSLEER. The CDR3 runs to 18 residues. For the CDR3, the DNA is TGCGCCAGCAGCCAAGATACTCCCAGGACAGCAACTAATGAAAAACTGTTTTTT. Its translation: CASSQDTPRTATNEKLFF.

The genes are TRBV27 and TRBJ2-3; 10 bases map to TRBD2. Germline trimming cut 1 base from V and 2 bases from J; bases unmatched to any gene: 9. Per the germline V gene, CDR1 is MNHEY and CDR2 is SMNVEV (reference sequence). The length of the CDR3 is 18 residues. In DNA form, the CDR3 reads TGTGCCAGCAGTTTATTAGGGATCGGGACTAGCGCCACAGATACGCAGTATTTT. Its translation is CASSLLGIGTSATDTQYF.